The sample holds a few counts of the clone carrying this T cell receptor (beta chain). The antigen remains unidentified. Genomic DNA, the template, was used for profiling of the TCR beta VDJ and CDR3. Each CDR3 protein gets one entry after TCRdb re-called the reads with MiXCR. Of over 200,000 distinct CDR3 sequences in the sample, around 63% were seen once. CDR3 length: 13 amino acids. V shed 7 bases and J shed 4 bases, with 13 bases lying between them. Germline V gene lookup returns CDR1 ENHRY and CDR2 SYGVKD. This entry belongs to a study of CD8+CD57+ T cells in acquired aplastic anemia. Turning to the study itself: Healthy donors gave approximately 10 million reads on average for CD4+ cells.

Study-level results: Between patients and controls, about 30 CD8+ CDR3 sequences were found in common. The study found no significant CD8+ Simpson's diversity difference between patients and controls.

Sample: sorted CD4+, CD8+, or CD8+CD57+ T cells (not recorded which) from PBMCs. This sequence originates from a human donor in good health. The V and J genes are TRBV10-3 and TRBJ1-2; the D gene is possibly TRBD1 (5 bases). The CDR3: CAITRERGYGYTF. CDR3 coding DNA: TGTGCCATCACCAGGGAGAGGGGCTATGGCTACACCTTC.